This TCR beta chain was sequenced in a study of regulatory T cells in long-lasting Graves disease. A few counts support this clonotype. This CDR3 spans 15 amino acids. CDR1 and CDR2 (germline): LNHDA, SQIVND (reference sequence). V dropped 7 bases and J dropped 0; count of bases not matched to a gene: 8. The sample's time point: newly diagnosed GD, antithyroid drugs for less than 3 months. The TCR library was made from RNA extracted from PBMCs. Libraries of TCR beta came from iRepertoire HTBI primers plus Arm-PCR of CDR3 regions. TCRdb processed the multiplex PCR reads anew with MiXCR; each CDR3 protein has one entry. In the table there are 400,000 to 500,000 distinct CDR3 sequences, about 15% of which are singletons. These data were also filed under a second study, of T cells in Graves' hyperthyroidism and ophthalmopathy.

The chain joins TRBV19 to TRBJ1-1, with 7 bases fitting TRBD1. The sequence was collected from a woman aged 30 to 39 with Graves disease. The material was peripheral blood mononuclear cells (PBMCs), obtained at new diagnosis, from a patient treated with antithyroid drugs. The CDR3 protein is CASTRTGQLNTEAFF. Here the CDR3 DNA reads TGTGCCAGTACTCGAACGGGACAGTTGAACACTGAAGCTTTCTTT.